One and the same sample provided the 7 T cell receptor beta chains below, sequenced in a study of OX40 agonist ivuxolimab in advanced cancers. The repertoire was sequenced with immunoSEQ multiplex PCR; TCRdb's copy has only in-frame clones and lacks some. The sample has about 31,000 clones; approximately 80% are singletons. This sample comprised CD4+ or CD8+ T cells sorted from blood, obtained in a trial of the OX40 agonist ivuxolimab. The receptors were gathered from an adult with an advanced solid tumor such as melanoma, head and neck, liver or kidney cancer.

The chain is built from TRBV28 and TRBJ2-5; tentatively, D is TRBD1 (6 bases). Trimming took 6 bases from V and 7 from J, leaving 21 bases between them. In germline, CDR1 is MDHEN, CDR2 SYDVKM. There are 15 residues in the CDR3. DNA for the CDR3: TGTGCCAGCAGGGGCGTAGCTTCCCCCAGGGGGACCCAGTACTTC. Encoded protein: CASRGVASPRGTQYF.

The genes are TRBV28 and TRBJ2-1, with 8 nucleotides matching TRBD2. The germline V gene has CDR1 MDHEN and CDR2 SYDVKM. The ends lost 3 bases at V and 10 bases at J; junction bases unmatched: 8. The CDR3 is made up of 14 amino acids. CDR3 residues: CASSFGGGLHEQFF. The CDR3 bases are TGTGCCAGCAGTTTCGGGGGGGGCCTCCACGAGCAGTTCTTC.

The rearrangement uses TRBV27 and TRBJ2-6; D is perhaps TRBD1 (5 bases). Per germline, CDR1 MNHEY and CDR2 SMNVEV (reference sequence). V was shortened by 7 bases and J by 1 base, with 14 bases between the two germline ends. The CDR3 is made up of 16 amino acids. The CDR3 loop is CASKLLGHSGANVLTF. The CDR3 DNA reads TGTGCCAGCAAGCTCTTAGGACATTCTGGGGCCAACGTCCTGACTTTC.

V usage is TRBV6-1 and J usage is TRBJ1-4; D unclear. CDR3 size: 12 residues. Looked up from germline, CDR1 is MNHNS and CDR2 is SASEGT. V lost 8 bases and J 0 bases, leaving 4 bases between the germline ends. The CDR3 reads CASEATNEKLFF. The DNA for the CDR3 is TGTGCCAGCGAAGCAACTAATGAAAAACTGTTTTTT.

The rearrangement uses TRBV7-9 and TRBJ1-1, with D possibly being TRBD1 (5 bases). Germline values: CDR1 SEHNR, CDR2 FQNEAQ (reference sequence). The length of the CDR3 is 13 residues. V shed 0 bases and J shed 10 bases, with 12 bases lying between them. The CDR3: CASSLAMGVGAFF. Here the CDR3 DNA reads TGTGCCAGCAGCTTAGCAATGGGGGTCGGAGCTTTCTTT.

The chain joins TRBV4-1 to TRBJ2-6; D is unclear. Trimming removed 4 bases at V and 0 bases at J, with 10 bases between. Germline values: CDR1 MGHRA, CDR2 YSYEKL. The CDR3 has 16 residues. CDR3 nucleotides: TGCGCCAGCAGCCGAATTACAGCCTCTGGGGCCAACGTCCTGACTTTC. This codes for CASSRITASGANVLTF.

This clone was counted between two and nine times. The chain recombines TRBV14 with TRBJ1-4; D is perhaps TRBD1 (5 bases). The CDR3 runs to 15 residues. Trimming removed 0 bases at V and 3 bases at J, with 8 bases between. Germline V lookup: CDR1 SGHDN, CDR2 FVKESK. The CDR3 reads CASSQDWGSNEKLFF. CDR3 nucleotides: TGTGCCAGCAGCCAAGATTGGGGGTCTAATGAAAAACTGTTTTTT.